The clone carrying this TCR beta chain was counted ten times or more. The antigen remains unidentified. J was trimmed by 9 bases and V by 3 bases; bases with no gene match: 7. The CDR3 has 15 residues. TCRdb fed the reads into MiXCR, producing one record per CDR3 protein. The sample lists around 450,000 distinct CDR3 sequences, roughly 10% occurring once. The sample comes from a study of T cell repertoires in cytomegalovirus infection. Whole-study results and caveats: HLA-C-restricted CMV clonotypes gave the most frequent clonotype in two of eight donors.

What was sequenced was PBMCs. The source is a human donor in good health (CMV status not recorded). Some clones in this sample may be carry-over from other donors' samples. The V and J genes are TRBV12-3 or TRBV12-4 and TRBJ1-6, with TRBD1 identical over 8 bases. CDR3 nucleotides: TGTGCCAGCAGTTTGGCAGCAGGGGGCTTTTCACCCCTCCACTTT. It is translated as CASSLAAGGFSPLHF.